The next 10 T cell receptor beta chains were all read from a single sample in a study of OX40 agonist ivuxolimab in advanced cancers. Here immunoSEQ multiplex PCR was the method, and the copy in TCRdb shows in-frame clones only, minus some. This table has more than 85,000 clones, roughly nine tenths appearing once. Sequences were derived from CD4+ or CD8+ T cells sorted from blood, sampled in a trial of the OX40 agonist ivuxolimab. The receptors come from an adult with an advanced solid tumor such as melanoma, head and neck, liver or kidney cancer.

The chain combines TRBV7-9 with TRBJ2-1, with D tentatively TRBD2 (5 bases). The CDR3 runs to 14 residues. Trimming pared 2 bases from V and 2 bases from J, leaving 7 bases between. Germline CDR1 is SEHNR and CDR2 is FQNEAQ (reference sequence). CDR3 amino acids: CASSLFSAYNEQFF. The CDR3 nucleotides are TGTGCCAGCAGCTTATTTAGCGCCTACAATGAGCAGTTCTTC.

The chain recombines TRBV19 with TRBJ1-1; the match to TRBD1 covers 9 bases. Germline V lookup: CDR1 LNHDA, CDR2 SQIVND (reference sequence). The V and J ends lost 6 bases and 7 bases, in that order; junction bases with no gene match: 6. The CDR3 has 13 amino acids. CDR3 sequence (DNA): TGTGCCAGTAGGAAACAGGGGGCGAATGAAGCTTTCTTT. Translated, it gives CASRKQGANEAFF.

This chain joins TRBV14 and TRBJ1-2, with 9 positions matching TRBD1. Trimming removed 4 bases from V and 2 bases from J; junction bases left unmatched: 2. The CDR3 extends over 14 amino acids. The germline V gene has CDR1 SGHDN and CDR2 FVKESK. CDR3 DNA sequence: TGTGCCAGCAGCCCCGGGACAGGGAACTATGGCTACACCTTC. It yields the protein CASSPGTGNYGYTF.

With respect to this clone: This sample includes further DNA sequences coding for the same CDR3. The genes are TRBV7-2 and TRBJ2-7; maybe TRBD2 (5 bases). V lost 0 bases, J lost 2 bases, and 11 bases lay in between. This CDR3 has 15 residues. CDR1 and CDR2 (germline): SGHTA, FQGNSA. CDR3 residues: CASSLAPGNPYEQYF. DNA for the CDR3: TGTGCCAGCAGCTTAGCCCCCGGGAATCCCTACGAGCAGTACTTC.

This clone was observed a few times. The chain is built from TRBV6-1 and TRBJ1-1; D is unclear. The CDR3 has 13 amino acids. V was shortened by 6 bases and J by 1 base, with 9 bases between the two germline ends. Germline values: CDR1 MNHNS, CDR2 SASEGT. The CDR3 sequence: CASSQPGNTEAFF. Here the CDR3 DNA reads TGTGCCAGCAGCCAGCCGGGGAACACTGAAGCTTTCTTT.

The V call is TRBV7-9, the J call TRBJ2-7; 13 positions match TRBD2. Germline-derived CDR1 and CDR2 are SEHNR and FQNEAQ (reference sequence). The V gene end was trimmed by 4 bases and the J gene end by 0 bases; junction bases not matched to a gene: 9. CDR3 size: 18 residues. The DNA of the CDR3 is TGTGCCAGCAGCTCCCCGGGGACTAGCGGGACCTTCTCCTACGAGCAGTACTTC. Translation gives CASSSPGTSGTFSYEQYF.

The V and J genes are TRBV5-4 and TRBJ2-7; 14 positions match TRBD2. The CDR3 contains 17 residues. The V segment lost 0 bases and the J segment 1 base; nucleotides outside the gene matches: 3. Germline lookup yields CDR1 SGHNT and CDR2 YYREEE (reference sequence). The CDR3 DNA follows: TGTGCCAGCAGCTTGGGACTAGCGGGAGGGGATTCCTACGAGCAGTACTTC. This gives the protein CASSLGLAGGDSYEQYF.

The gene calls are TRBV28 and TRBJ1-2; D unresolved. CDR1 MDHEN and CDR2 SYDVKM come from the germline V gene. The CDR3 totals 12 residues. Deletions cut 4 bases from V and 5 bases from J, with 8 bases between. CDR3 coding DNA: TGTGCCAGCAGTTCGGGATTTTATGGCTACACCTTC. It specifies CASSSGFYGYTF.

V and J are TRBV28 and TRBJ2-5; a possible D gene is TRBD2 (5 bases). With 3 bases removed from V and 5 bases from J, the gap between germline ends came to 13 bases. This CDR3 spans 14 amino acids. CDR1 MDHEN and CDR2 SYDVKM come from the germline V gene. The CDR3 spells CASSLVGVRETQYF. The CDR3 DNA follows: TGTGCCAGCAGTTTGGTGGGAGTGCGGGAGACCCAGTACTTC.

The V and J genes are TRBV6-5 and TRBJ2-3, with 10 bases matching TRBD1. The CDR3 has 15 residues. CDR1 and CDR2 (germline): MNHEY, SVGAGI. J was trimmed by 2 bases and V by 8 bases; bases with no gene match: 7. The CDR3 loop reads CASSLTGGVTDTQYF. The CDR3 DNA follows: TGTGCCAGCTCCTTGACAGGGGGCGTCACAGATACGCAGTATTTT.